Below are 29 T cell receptor beta chains sequenced from a single sample in a study of blood T cell repertoires in COVID-19. Sequenced by immunoSEQ multiplex PCR; TCRdb stores in-frame clones only, minus some. The data hold over 140,000 clones, with 60% to 80% observed a single time. The sample was peripheral blood. These receptors were taken from a woman in her fifties or sixties with active or convalescent COVID-19.

The chain has TRBV7-2 and TRBJ2-5; 14 nucleotides match TRBD2. The CDR3 covers 16 residues. Germline V gives CDR1 SGHTA, CDR2 FQGNSA. J gave up 5 bases and V 4 bases, and 6 bases lay outside the gene matches. DNA for the CDR3: TGTGCCAGCAGCTATGGGACTAGCGGGAGCGGGGAGACCCAGTACTTC. It encodes CASSYGTSGSGETQYF.

The CDR3 sequence: CASSLPSRAGGGEAFF. The CDR3 region has the DNA TGTGCCAGCAGCTTGCCGTCTCGGGCGGGAGGCGGTGAAGCTTTCTTT. The chain recombines TRBV5-6 with TRBJ1-1, with D uncertain. The CDR3 runs 16 residues. In germline, CDR1 is SGHDT, CDR2 YYEEEE. V lost 1 base and J 7 bases, leaving 20 bases between the germline ends. Based on the CDR3 plus reference TRBV5-6 and TRBJ1-1, the full variable domain is DAGVTQSPTHLIKTRGQQVTLRCSPKSGHDTVSWYQQALGQGPQFIFQYYEEEERQRGNFPDRFSGHQFPNYSSELNVNALLLGDSALYLCASSLPSRAGGGEAFFGQGTRLTVV.

J is TRBJ2-1 and V is TRBV2; TRBD1 agrees at 8 bases. Trimming at V came to 9 bases and at J to 4 bases, leaving 5 bases not matched to a gene. CDR3 length equals 13 residues. CDR1 SNHLY and CDR2 FYNNEI come from the germline V gene. This chain's CDR3 is CASGQGRYNEQFF. The CDR3 coding sequence is TGTGCCAGTGGACAGGGACGATACAATGAGCAGTTCTTC.

This clone was detected only once. The chain employs TRBV6-5 and TRBJ2-5, with D unclear. Germline V gene data show CDR1 as MNHEY and CDR2 as SVGAGI. The CDR3 covers 11 residues. V was cut by 4 bases and J by 3 bases, with 3 bases left in between. The CDR3 is CASSFKETQYF. CDR3 nucleotide sequence: TGTGCCAGCAGTTTTAAAGAGACCCAGTACTTC.

This chain uses TRBV5-8 with TRBJ2-1; TRBD2 matches 15 bases. This CDR3 is built from 17 residues. Germline V CDR1 and CDR2: SGHTS, YDEGEE. With V trimmed by 0 bases and J by 8 bases, 6 bases remained unmatched. As DNA, the CDR3 is TGTGCCAGCAGCTTGGCTACTGGACTAGCGGGGGGGCATGAGCAGTTCTTC. It specifies CASSLATGLAGGHEQFF.

This chain joins TRBV29-1 and TRBJ2-5; tentative D call: TRBD1 (6 bases). The CDR3 is 15 residues long. Germline values: CDR1 SQVTM, CDR2 ANQGSEA. V was cut by 5 bases and J by 2 bases, with 18 bases left in between. CDR3 nucleotides: TGCAGCGTTTACCCTAGAGGGGGAATACAAGAGACCCAGTACTTC. Amino acids: CSVYPRGGIQETQYF.

The table lists this clone with a count of one. Other DNA sequences in the sample encode the same CDR3. This sequence joins TRBV5-1 and TRBJ1-1, with TRBD1 identical over 8 bases. The germline V gene encodes CDR1 SGHRS and CDR2 YFSETQ. V dropped 0 bases and J dropped 3; count of bases not matched to a gene: 1. The CDR3 totals 14 residues. The CDR3 nucleotides are TGCGCCAGCAGCTTGGCAGGGGGCTACACTGAAGCTTTCTTT. Residues: CASSLAGGYTEAFF.

There are many counts of this clone. The genes are TRBV6-2 or TRBV6-3 and TRBJ2-7; no clear D gene. There are 13 residues in the CDR3. CDR1 is MNHEY and CDR2 is SVGEGT in the germline V gene. Trimming removed 2 bases from V and 6 bases from J, with 11 bases in between. The CDR3 nucleotides read TGTGCCAGCAGTTACGGTGCTAGGAGCGAGCAGTACTTC. Amino acid sequence: CASSYGARSEQYF.

The CDR3 loop reads CATSASGRIVDEQFF. CDR3 bases: TGTGCCACCAGTGCGAGCGGGAGGATCGTTGATGAGCAGTTCTTC. The chain is built from TRBV24-1 and TRBJ2-1; 9 bases line up with TRBD2. The V and J ends lost 5 bases and 8 bases, in that order; junction bases with no gene match: 9. The CDR3 length is 15 residues. Germline CDR1 and CDR2: KGHDR and SFDVKD.

This clone was seen a handful of times. The rearrangement uses TRBV18 and TRBJ1-6; no clear D. This CDR3 is 15 amino acids long. Germline CDR1 KGHSH, CDR2 LQKENI. Trimming took 3 bases from V and 8 from J, leaving 14 bases between them. In DNA, the CDR3 is TGTGCCAGCTCACCCCAGGAGGGTCGGCATTCACCCCTCCACTTT. This codes for CASSPQEGRHSPLHF.

This clone was observed a few times. The J gene is TRBJ2-3, the V gene TRBV4-2; 9 bases fit TRBD2. V lost 6 bases and J lost 0; bases outside the gene matches: 7. CDR3 size: 16 residues. Germline values: CDR1 LGHNA, CDR2 YNFKEQ. CDR3 region: CASSLQSGGSTDTQYF. The CDR3 DNA follows: TGTGCCAGCAGTCTCCAAAGCGGGGGGAGCACAGATACGCAGTATTTT.

This chain links TRBV4-1 with TRBJ1-4, with D tentatively TRBD1 (6 bases). Germline assignment: CDR1 MGHRA and CDR2 YSYEKL. CDR3 size: 14 residues. V dropped 0 bases and J dropped 8 bases, with 10 bases sitting between them. The CDR3 loop is CASSQEWGHEKLFF. In DNA form, the CDR3 reads TGCGCCAGCAGCCAAGAATGGGGGCACGAAAAACTGTTTTTT.

The chain uses TRBV27 and TRBJ1-2; perhaps TRBD1 as D (5 bases). Per germline, CDR1 MNHEY and CDR2 SMNVEV (reference sequence). Trimming pared 5 bases from V and 4 bases from J, leaving 23 bases between. CDR3 length equals 17 residues. DNA of the CDR3: TGTGCCAGCAGTGCCGCGAGCCGGGACTCCCATCCCTATGGCTACACCTTC. Amino acid sequence: CASSAASRDSHPYGYTF.

The V gene is TRBV25-1, the J gene TRBJ2-2; 12 nucleotides match TRBD2. Germline V gene data show CDR1 as MGHDK and CDR2 as SYGVNS. Unmatched junction bases numbered 6, after V lost 5 bases and J lost 8 bases. The CDR3 runs to 15 residues. CDR3 in amino acids: CASSLLAGGAGELFF. The DNA for the CDR3 is TGTGCCAGCAGTCTTCTAGCGGGAGGGGCGGGGGAGCTGTTTTTT. Complete variable domain (other parts from reference TRBV25-1 and TRBJ2-2): EADIYQTPRYLVIGTGKKITLECSQTMGHDKMYWYQQDPGMELHLIHYSYGVNSTEKGDLSSESTVSRIRTEHFPLTLESARPSHTSQYLCASSLLAGGAGELFFGEGSRLTVL.

Ten or more counts support this clone. The chain uses TRBV7-9 and TRBJ1-2; 10 bases map to TRBD1. The CDR3 is made up of 15 amino acids. Germline CDR1 SEHNR, CDR2 FQNEAQ (reference sequence). V lost 1 base, J lost 4 bases, and 3 bases stayed unmatched. As DNA, the CDR3 is TGTGCCAGCAGCTTAGGGGACAGGGGTCTCTATGGCTACACCTTC. Translation: CASSLGDRGLYGYTF.

In this sample, this clone turned up once. This sequence joins TRBV28 and TRBJ2-7; 8 bases match TRBD1. CDR3 length equals 13 residues. In germline, CDR1 is MDHEN, CDR2 SYDVKM. The trim removed 10 bases at V and 3 bases at J, leaving 8 bases unmatched. Written as DNA, the CDR3 is TGTGCCACCGTGGACAGGGCAGACTACGAGCAGTACTTC. It codes for CATVDRADYEQYF.

The chain recombines TRBV2 with TRBJ2-3, with 12 positions matching TRBD2. Trimming cost V 2 bases and J 7 bases; bases outside gene matches: 13. The CDR3 is 18 residues long. CDR1 SNHLY and CDR2 FYNNEI come from the germline V gene. Written as DNA, the CDR3 is TGTGCCAGCAGTGAAACTGTCCTAGCGGGAGGGAACCCGCATACGCAGTATTTT. Its protein product is CASSETVLAGGNPHTQYF.

The chain links TRBV5-4 to TRBJ2-3; 7 nucleotides align to TRBD2. Per the germline V gene, CDR1 is SGHNT and CDR2 is YYREEE (reference sequence). V lost 4 bases and J lost 5; bases outside the gene matches: 10. The CDR3 runs 15 residues. This CDR3 reads CASSGGTKALDTQYF. The CDR3 DNA sequence: TGTGCCAGCAGCGGGGGGACTAAAGCGTTAGATACGCAGTATTTT.

The chain uses TRBV30 and TRBJ2-7; D is perhaps TRBD1 (6 bases). Per the germline V gene, CDR1 is GTSNPN and CDR2 is SVGIG (reference sequence). The CDR3 length is 14 residues. The V end was cut by 4 bases, the J end by 0 bases, with 13 bases between. The CDR3 region is CAWTRTAPSYEQYF. In nucleotides, the CDR3 is TGTGCCTGGACTCGGACAGCTCCCTCCTACGAGCAGTACTTC. Full variable domain (rest looked up from reference TRBV30 and TRBJ2-7): SQTIHQWPATLVQPVGSPLSLECTVEGTSNPNLYWYRQAAGRGLQLLFYSVGIGQISSEVPQNLSASRPQDRQFILSSKKLLLSDSGFYLCAWTRTAPSYEQYFGPGTRLTVT.

A few counts support this clone. In nucleotides, the CDR3 is TGTGCCAGTAGTATCTCCCGGGACAGGGTGGAAGCTTTCTTT. This encodes CASSISRDRVEAFF. The rearrangement uses TRBV19 and TRBJ1-1, with 9 bases that match TRBD1. Germline assignment: CDR1 LNHDA and CDR2 SQIVND (reference sequence). The CDR3 runs to 14 residues. Germline trimming cut 3 bases from V and 8 bases from J; bases unmatched to any gene: 7.

This clone was detected only a few times. The gene calls are TRBV5-4 and TRBJ2-5; D perhaps matches TRBD1 (6 bases). This CDR3 is built from 14 residues. Germline assignment: CDR1 SGHNT and CDR2 YYREEE (reference sequence). V was cut by 2 bases and J by 0 bases, with 8 bases left in between. The CDR3 spells CASSFGQYQETQYF. In DNA, the CDR3 is TGTGCCAGCAGCTTCGGACAGTACCAAGAGACCCAGTACTTC.

J is TRBJ2-5 and V is TRBV30; 9 bases map to TRBD1. The CDR3 has 12 amino acids. Germline assignment: CDR1 GTSNPN and CDR2 SVGIG (reference sequence). This CDR3 is CAGTGGSETQYF. The CDR3, as DNA: TGTGCAGGCACAGGGGGCTCGGAGACCCAGTACTTC.

This sequence joins TRBV27 and TRBJ2-5; D perhaps matches TRBD2 (5 bases). CDR3 size: 14 residues. The V end was cut by 6 bases, the J end by 1 base, with 12 bases between. Germline loops: CDR1 MNHEY, CDR2 SMNVEV (reference sequence). CDR3 sequence reads: CASSPPRAQETQYF. The CDR3 DNA reads TGTGCCAGCAGCCCACCGAGGGCCCAAGAGACCCAGTACTTC.

Comments on this clone: The junction does not match germline at one end; this may be a read error. The chain combines TRBV7-8 with TRBJ1-4; TRBD1 is a possible D gene (6 bases). The germline V gene encodes CDR1 SGHVS and CDR2 FQNEAQ. The CDR3 is made up of 16 amino acids. CDR3 nucleotides: TGTGCCAGCAGTTTAGTGGGTGGGGGCGCAGATGAAAAACTGTTTTTT. It is translated as CASSLVGGGADEKLFF.

The count of this clone is one. V and J are TRBV29-1 and TRBJ1-2; TRBD1 agrees at 8 bases. The length of the CDR3 is 14 residues. The germline CDR1 and CDR2 sequences are SQVTM and ANQGSEA. Unmatched junction bases numbered 8, after V lost 6 bases and J lost 2 bases. This CDR3 reads CSVPGQGANYGYTF. The CDR3, as DNA: TGCAGCGTCCCCGGACAGGGAGCCAACTATGGCTACACCTTC.

The table lists this clone with a count of one. The chain uses TRBV16 and TRBJ1-5; D is ambiguous. Germline CDR1 and CDR2: KGHSY and FQNENV. The CDR3 totals 16 residues. The germline V and J ends were trimmed by 4 bases and 1 base, with 14 bases remaining between them. CDR3 amino acids: CASSPTGGLSNQPQHF. The CDR3, as DNA: TGTGCCAGCAGCCCCACTGGAGGGTTGAGCAATCAGCCCCAGCATTTT. The full variable domain, its missing parts supplied by reference TRBV16 and TRBJ1-5, is GEEVAQTPKHLVRGEGQKAKLYCAPIKGHSYVFWYQQVLKNEFKFLISFQNENVFDETGMPKERFSAKCLPNSPCSLEIQATKLEDSAVYFCASSPTGGLSNQPQHFGDGTRLSIL.

This clone turned up a few times. The gene calls are TRBV7-3 and TRBJ2-1, with TRBD2 matching over 7 bases. In germline, CDR1 is SGHTA, CDR2 FQGTGA. V shed 6 bases and J 5 bases; nucleotides not matched to a gene: 10. The CDR3 is made up of 15 amino acids. The CDR3 loop is CASRPQSGAHNEQFF. The DNA for the CDR3 is TGTGCCAGCAGGCCTCAGAGCGGGGCCCACAATGAGCAGTTCTTC.

The chain employs TRBV6-5 and TRBJ2-3; 12 bases match TRBD2. The CDR3 length is 15 residues. V shed 7 bases and J 6 bases; nucleotides not matched to a gene: 8. Germline V gene lookup returns CDR1 MNHEY and CDR2 SVGAGI. CDR3 sequence (DNA): TGTGCCAGCACCCTAGCGGGGGGGCTCTCGGATACGCAGTATTTT. This encodes CASTLAGGLSDTQYF.

The chain joins TRBV27 to TRBJ1-2, with D perhaps TRBD1 (6 bases). This CDR3 region has 15 residues. The ends were cut back, 7 bases at V and 4 bases at J, with 19 bases in the middle. Germline CDR1 and CDR2: MNHEY and SMNVEV (reference sequence). DNA for the CDR3: TGTGCCAGCAACCCGCGGGGGGGCGGGGTCTATGGCTACACCTTC. This encodes CASNPRGGGVYGYTF.